This T cell receptor beta chain was identified during a study of response to subunit inactivated influenza vaccine (dated by TCRdb to the late 2010s). As for the study more broadly: The study used deep quantitative T cell receptor repertoire profiling to track responses to a trivalent subunit inactivated influenza vaccine.

The library was prepared using RT-PCR. Sequencing used an Illumina HiSeq 2500. TCRdb passed the public sequencing reads through fastp at Q25 and MiXCR, retaining productive beta sequences. A single entry per CDR3 protein holds the most common genes and DNA from its merged rows. A total of roughly 700,000 distinct CDR3 sequences appear in this sample, around 16% of them only once. The ten largest clones take up 11% of the sample. The paper as a whole reports these results and caveats: It was suggested by the authors that each seasonal influenza vaccination may recruit only a limited number of new T cells.

Unmatched junction bases come to 9, with V trimmed by 3 bases and J by 4 bases. Its CDR3 holds 16 amino acids, cysteine through phenylalanine. Only the CDR3 portion is preserved as DNA: 48 bases, with reading frame beginning at the first base. The germline V gene (reference sequence) yields DFQATT for CDR1 and SNEGSKA for CDR2. With respect to this clonotype: It lacks a known antigen. No base-level quality is on record; no much larger clone is a single base apart.

Recombination linked TRBV20-1 to TRBJ2-5, with 12 middle bases fitting TRBD1. The sequencing here drew on PBMCs from blood, taken less than 13 days after vaccination. This receptor was obtained from a man aged 50-59 years who received an inactivated influenza vaccine. Donor details come from another sample of the same person, matched by shared clones. In nucleotide form, the sequence is TGCAGTGCTAGTATGTTGGGACAGGGGGCAGGAGAGACCCAGTACTTC. It encodes CSASMLGQGAGETQYF.